The present T cell receptor beta chain was sequenced within a study of T-cell reconstitution after alpha-beta-depleted transplantation in children. During its preparation, the TCRbeta library received unique molecular identifiers. TCRdb re-called the PCR reads through MiXCR, storing one row per CDR3 protein. The sample yields about 230,000 distinct CDR3 sequences, 9.7% seen once. The V segment lost 3 bases and the J segment 6 bases; nucleotides outside the gene matches: 6. The CDR3 has 15 amino acids. This clonotype has ten or more counts. The genes are TRBV12-3 or TRBV12-4 and TRBJ2-2, with 8 bases fitting TRBD2. The sequence derives from a human donor who donated a stem cell graft to a child with SCID. This material consisted of PBMCs from the stem cell graft donor, taken from the stem cell graft. DNA of the CDR3: TGTGCCAGCAGTTTGCGGAACGGGGGGGCCGGGGAGCTGTTTTTT. Its translation is CASSLRNGGAGELFF.